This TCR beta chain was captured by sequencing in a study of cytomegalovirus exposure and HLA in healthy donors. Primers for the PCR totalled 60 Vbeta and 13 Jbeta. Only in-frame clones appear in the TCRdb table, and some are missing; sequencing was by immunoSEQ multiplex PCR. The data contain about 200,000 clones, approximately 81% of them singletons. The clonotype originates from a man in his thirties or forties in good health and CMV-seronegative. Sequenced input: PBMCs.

The CDR3 sequence is CAICPGQGPTGELFF. CDR3 nucleotides: TGTGCCATTTGCCCGGGACAGGGACCCACCGGGGAGCTGTTTTTT. This chain links TRBV28 with TRBJ2-2, with 9 bases that match TRBD1. Unmatched junction bases numbered 10, after V lost 10 bases and J lost 4 bases. From germline, CDR1 is MDHEN and CDR2 SYDVKM. The CDR3 has 15 residues.